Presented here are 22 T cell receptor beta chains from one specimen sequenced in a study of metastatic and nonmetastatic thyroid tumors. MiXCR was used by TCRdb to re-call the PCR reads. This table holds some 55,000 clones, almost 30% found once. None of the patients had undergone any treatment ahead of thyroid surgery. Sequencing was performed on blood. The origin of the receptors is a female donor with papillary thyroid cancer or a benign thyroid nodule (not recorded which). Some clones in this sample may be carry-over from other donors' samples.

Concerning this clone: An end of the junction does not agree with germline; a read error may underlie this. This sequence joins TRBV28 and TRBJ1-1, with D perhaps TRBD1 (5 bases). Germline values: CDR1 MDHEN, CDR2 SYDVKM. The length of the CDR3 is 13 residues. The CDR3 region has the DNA TGTTCCAGCAGTGCGGGGGGTGACACTGAAGCTTTCTTT. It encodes CSSSAGGDTEAFF.

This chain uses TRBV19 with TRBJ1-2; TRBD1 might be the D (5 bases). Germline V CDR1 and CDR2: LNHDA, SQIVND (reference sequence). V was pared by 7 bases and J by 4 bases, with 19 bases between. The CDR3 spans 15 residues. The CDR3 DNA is TGTGCCAGTACCTCCCGGGCCCAGGGAAGCTATGGCTACACCTTC. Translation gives CASTSRAQGSYGYTF.

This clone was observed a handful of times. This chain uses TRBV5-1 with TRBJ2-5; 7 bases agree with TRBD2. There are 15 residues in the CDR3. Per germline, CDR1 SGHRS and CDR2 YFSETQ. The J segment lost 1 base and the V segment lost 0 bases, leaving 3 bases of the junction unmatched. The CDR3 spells CASSLGGSPQETQYF. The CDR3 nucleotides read TGCGCCAGCAGCTTGGGCGGGAGCCCCCAAGAGACCCAGTACTTC.

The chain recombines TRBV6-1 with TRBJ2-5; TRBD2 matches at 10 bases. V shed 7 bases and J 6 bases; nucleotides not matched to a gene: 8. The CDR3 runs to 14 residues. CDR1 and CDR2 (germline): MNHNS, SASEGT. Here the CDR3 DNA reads TGTGCCAGCAAAATCTCTAGCGGGAGAAAGACCCAGTACTTC. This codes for CASKISSGRKTQYF.

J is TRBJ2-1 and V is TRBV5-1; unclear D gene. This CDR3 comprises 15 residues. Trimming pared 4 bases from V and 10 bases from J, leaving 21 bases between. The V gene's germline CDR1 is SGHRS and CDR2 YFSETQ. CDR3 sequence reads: CASSLGGSTLEEQFF. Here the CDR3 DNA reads TGCGCCAGCAGCCTCGGCGGTAGCACTTTGGAAGAGCAGTTCTTC.

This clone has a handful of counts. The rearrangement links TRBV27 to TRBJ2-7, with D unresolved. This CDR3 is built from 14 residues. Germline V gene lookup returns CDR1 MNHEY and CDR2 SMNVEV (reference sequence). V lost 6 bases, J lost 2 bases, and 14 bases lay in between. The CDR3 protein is CASSPVHNPYEQYF. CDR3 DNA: TGTGCCAGCAGCCCGGTCCATAATCCCTACGAGCAGTACTTC.

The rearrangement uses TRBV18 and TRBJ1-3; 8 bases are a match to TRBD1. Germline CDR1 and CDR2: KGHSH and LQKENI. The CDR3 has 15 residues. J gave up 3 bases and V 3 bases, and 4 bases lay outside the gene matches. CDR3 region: CASSPGDRGGNTIYF. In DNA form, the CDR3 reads TGTGCCAGCTCACCCGGCGACAGGGGTGGAAACACCATATATTTT.

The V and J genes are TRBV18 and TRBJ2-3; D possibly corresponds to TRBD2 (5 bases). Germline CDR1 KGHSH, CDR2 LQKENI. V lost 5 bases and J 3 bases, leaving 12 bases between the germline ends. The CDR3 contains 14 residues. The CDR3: CASSSLRGTDTQYF. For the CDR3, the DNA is TGTGCCAGCTCATCCCTCCGCGGGACAGATACGCAGTATTTT.

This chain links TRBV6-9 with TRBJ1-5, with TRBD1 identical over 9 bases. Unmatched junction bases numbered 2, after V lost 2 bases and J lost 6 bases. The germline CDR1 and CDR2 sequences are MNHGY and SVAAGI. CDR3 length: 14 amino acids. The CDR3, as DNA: TGTGCCAGCAGTTATGAGACAGGGGGTCAGCCCCAGCATTTT. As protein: CASSYETGGQPQHF.

CDR3 sequence: CASSADYNYEQYF. The CDR3 region has the DNA TGTGCCAGCAGCGCCGACTACAATTACGAGCAGTACTTC. The rearrangement joins TRBV7-9 to TRBJ2-7; possibly TRBD2 for D (5 bases). Trimming shortened V by 5 bases and J by 4 bases, and 12 bases separated the two germline ends. Per germline, CDR1 SEHNR and CDR2 FQNEAQ (reference sequence). The CDR3 extends over 13 amino acids.

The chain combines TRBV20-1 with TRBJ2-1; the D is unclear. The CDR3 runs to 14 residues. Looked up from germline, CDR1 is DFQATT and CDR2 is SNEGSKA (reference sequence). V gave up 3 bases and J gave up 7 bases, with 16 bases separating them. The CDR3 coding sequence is TGCAGTGCTAGCTATGTCTCTGGGATGAATGAGCAGTTCTTC. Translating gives CSASYVSGMNEQFF.

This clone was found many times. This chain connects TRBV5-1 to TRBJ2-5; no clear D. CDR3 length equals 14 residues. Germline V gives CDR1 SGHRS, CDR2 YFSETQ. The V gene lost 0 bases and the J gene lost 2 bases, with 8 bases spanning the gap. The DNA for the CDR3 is TGCGCCAGCAGCTTGGGTTACGGGCAAGAGACCCAGTACTTC. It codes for CASSLGYGQETQYF.

CDR3 amino acids: CASSSSSLSGSGETQYF. In DNA, the CDR3 is TGTGCCAGCAGTTCCTCGAGTCTGAGCGGGAGCGGGGAGACCCAGTACTTC. V usage is TRBV12-3 or TRBV12-4 and J usage is TRBJ2-5; 8 nucleotides line up with TRBD2. Trimming cost V 4 bases and J 5 bases; bases outside gene matches: 15. The CDR3 contains 17 residues.

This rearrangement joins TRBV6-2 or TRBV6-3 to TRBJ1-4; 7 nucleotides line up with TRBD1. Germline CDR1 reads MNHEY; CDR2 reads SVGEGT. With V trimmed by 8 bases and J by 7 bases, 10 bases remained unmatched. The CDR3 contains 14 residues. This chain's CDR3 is CASEGASGAEKLFF. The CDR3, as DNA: TGTGCCAGCGAGGGGGCATCGGGGGCTGAAAAACTGTTTTTT.

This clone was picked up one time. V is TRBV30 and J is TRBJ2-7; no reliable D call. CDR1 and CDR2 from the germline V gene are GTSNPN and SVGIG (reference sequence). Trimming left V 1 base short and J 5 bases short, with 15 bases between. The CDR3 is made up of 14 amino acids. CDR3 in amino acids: CAWSGWAGSDEQYF. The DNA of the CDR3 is TGTGCCTGGAGTGGGTGGGCAGGCTCGGACGAGCAGTACTTC.

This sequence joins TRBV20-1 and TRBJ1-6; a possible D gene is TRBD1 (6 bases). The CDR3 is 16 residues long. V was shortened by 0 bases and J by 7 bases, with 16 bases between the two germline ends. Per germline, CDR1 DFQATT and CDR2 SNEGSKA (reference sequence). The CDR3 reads CSARDARGTFNSPLHF. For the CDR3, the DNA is TGCAGTGCTAGAGATGCTAGGGGGACCTTCAATTCACCCCTCCACTTT.

DNA for the CDR3: TGCAGTGCTAGAGAAGACAGGGTTGATGGCTACACCTTC. Amino acids: CSAREDRVDGYTF. V usage is TRBV20-1 and J usage is TRBJ1-2; the match to TRBD1 covers 7 bases. This CDR3 has 13 amino acids. Germline trimming cut 0 bases from V and 6 bases from J; bases unmatched to any gene: 4. In germline, CDR1 is DFQATT, CDR2 SNEGSKA (reference sequence).

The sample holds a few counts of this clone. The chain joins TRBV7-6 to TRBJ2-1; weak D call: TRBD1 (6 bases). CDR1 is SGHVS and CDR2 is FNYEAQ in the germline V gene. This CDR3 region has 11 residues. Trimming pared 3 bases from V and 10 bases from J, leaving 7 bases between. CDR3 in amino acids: CASSFGTEQFF. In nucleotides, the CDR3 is TGTGCCAGCAGCTTTGGGACAGAGCAGTTCTTC.

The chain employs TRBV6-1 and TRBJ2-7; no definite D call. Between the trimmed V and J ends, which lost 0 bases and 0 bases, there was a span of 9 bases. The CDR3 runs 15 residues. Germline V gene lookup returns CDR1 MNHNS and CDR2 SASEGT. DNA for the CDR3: TGTGCCAGCAGTGAAGCGTCGGATGGCTCCTACGAGCAGTACTTC. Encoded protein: CASSEASDGSYEQYF.

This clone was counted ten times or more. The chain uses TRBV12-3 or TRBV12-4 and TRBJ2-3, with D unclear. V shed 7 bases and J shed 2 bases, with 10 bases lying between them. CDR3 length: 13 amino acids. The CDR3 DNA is TGTGCCAGCAAAAAGACGCACACAGATACGCAGTATTTT. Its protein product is CASKKTHTDTQYF.

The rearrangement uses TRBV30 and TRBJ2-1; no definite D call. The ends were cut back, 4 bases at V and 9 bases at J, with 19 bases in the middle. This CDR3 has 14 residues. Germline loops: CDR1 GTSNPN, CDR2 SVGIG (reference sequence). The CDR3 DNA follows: TGTGCCTGGAAGGGTTTAAGCCTTGGCAGTGAGCAGTTCTTC. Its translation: CAWKGLSLGSEQFF. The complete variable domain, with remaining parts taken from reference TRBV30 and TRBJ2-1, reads SQTIHQWPATLVQPVGSPLSLECTVEGTSNPNLYWYRQAAGRGLQLLFYSVGIGQISSEVPQNLSASRPQDRQFILSSKKLLLSDSGFYLCAWKGLSLGSEQFFGPGTRLTVL.

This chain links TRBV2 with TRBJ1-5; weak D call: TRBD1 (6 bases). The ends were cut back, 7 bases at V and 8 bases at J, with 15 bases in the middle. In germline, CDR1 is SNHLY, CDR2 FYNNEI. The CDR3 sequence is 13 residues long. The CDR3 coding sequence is TGTGCCAGCAAAACGGGCGGGGGCAAGCCCCAGCATTTT. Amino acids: CASKTGGGKPQHF.